This T cell receptor (beta chain) was observed in a study of T-cell memory formation after mild COVID-19. Trimming cost V 5 bases and J 4 bases; bases outside gene matches: 8. In germline, CDR1 is SGHTA, CDR2 FQGNSA. This CDR3 has 16 residues. TCRdb itself ran the 5' RACE reads through MiXCR, one entry per CDR3 protein. Of around 320,000 distinct CDR3 sequences listed, roughly 13% were seen once; the top ten hold roughly 23%. In the case of this clonotype: The antigen remains unidentified.

Study-wide findings and caveats: The study found contracting CD4+ clones mainly in CM and EM and contracting CD8+ clones in EMRA. Pre-infection memory showed some responding clones, and this suggested that cross-reactive memory joined.

The receptor comes from a young man who had mild COVID-19 (a few samples of this study predate the infection). Cell type and time point are not known. The chain is built from TRBV7-2 and TRBJ1-5; 10 nucleotides line up with TRBD1. The sample consisted of PBMCs or a T cell subset sorted from them (not recorded which). CDR3 sequence reads: CASSQPGTGANQPQHF. CDR3 bases: TGTGCCAGCAGCCAACCAGGGACAGGGGCGAATCAGCCCCAGCATTTT.